Presented here are 9 T cell receptor beta chains from one specimen sequenced in a study of T cell clones after liver transplantation (dated by TCRdb to about 2019). Receptors were amplified or captured by the immunoSEQ multiplex PCR assay. TCRdb provides this immuneACCESS table in a form limited to in-frame rearrangements. Some clones are lacking; in checked studies, under half of them reflect an unresolved V gene, and why the rest are absent is not known. The sample contains over 90,000 clones, about 88% of them found a single time. Roughly 2.8% of the sample is taken by the ten largest. Sample: CD4+ T cells from blood, taken approximately 50 months after liver transplant. Every receptor here comes from a human patient who received a liver transplant. The graft donor may be the source of some T cells after a transplant.

The chain is built from TRBV6-5 and TRBJ2-3, with D hard to call. V lost 4 bases to trimming and J lost 2 bases, with 13 bases between them. Germline lookup yields CDR1 MNHEY and CDR2 SVGAGI. The CDR3 covers 15 residues. As DNA, the CDR3 is TGTGCCAGCAGTTTAACTGCAGCCAACACAGATACGCAGTATTTT. Encoded protein: CASSLTAANTDTQYF.

In this sample, this clone turned up once. This rearrangement joins TRBV19 to TRBJ2-2, with D possibly being TRBD1 (5 bases). The V gene lost 6 bases and the J gene lost 1 base, with 9 bases spanning the gap. This CDR3 comprises 14 residues. The germline V gene has CDR1 LNHDA and CDR2 SQIVND (reference sequence). CDR3 DNA sequence: TGTGCCAGTAGCCCCGGACAGAACACCGGGGAGCTGTTTTTT. Translation: CASSPGQNTGELFF.

The chain is built from TRBV7-3 and TRBJ2-3, with no clear D. V lost 5 bases and J lost 5, with 14 bases in between. The CDR3 loop spans 14 amino acids. Germline V gene data show CDR1 as SGHTA and CDR2 as FQGTGA. The CDR3 reads CASSPPGREDTQYF. The CDR3, as DNA: TGTGCCAGCAGCCCGCCAGGAAGGGAAGATACGCAGTATTTT.

As concerns this clone: The sample has other DNA sequences that encode this CDR3 too. V gene TRBV2 combines with J gene TRBJ1-5; TRBD1 agrees at 7 bases. The CDR3 runs to 16 residues. The V segment lost 1 base and the J segment 2 bases; nucleotides outside the gene matches: 5. CDR1 is SNHLY and CDR2 is FYNNEI in the germline V gene. CDR3 bases: TGTGCCAGCAGTGAAGGGACAGGTGGAGGCAATCAGCCCCAGCATTTT. It yields the protein CASSEGTGGGNQPQHF.

This chain uses TRBV14 with TRBJ1-1; 7 positions agree with TRBD1. This CDR3 is 13 amino acids long. The germline V gene has CDR1 SGHDN and CDR2 FVKESK. Trimming took 6 bases from V and 5 from J; bases not matched to a gene: 6. The CDR3: CASRGQVGTEAFF. In DNA form, the CDR3 reads TGTGCCAGCAGAGGACAGGTGGGAACTGAAGCTTTCTTT.

This clone was observed a single time. An end of the junction differs from the germline gene, which may be a read error. The chain uses TRBV6-5 and TRBJ2-7; no firm D call. The CDR3 spans 11 residues. CDR1 MNHEY and CDR2 SVGAGI come from the germline V gene. This CDR3 is CASSNSYEQYF. CDR3 bases: TGTGCCAGCAGTAACTCCTACGAGCAGTACTTC.

This clone was seen only a few times. The chain couples TRBV10-3 to TRBJ2-2; TRBD1 agrees at 10 bases. The trim removed 8 bases at V and 5 bases at J, leaving 8 bases unmatched. Germline values: CDR1 ENHRY, CDR2 SYGVKD. CDR3 length: 15 residues. In DNA form, the CDR3 reads TGTGCCATCGGGGCGGGACAGGGGCAGACCGGGGAGCTGTTTTTT. Translating gives CAIGAGQGQTGELFF.

The CDR3 is CASSRGQGSTDTQYF. For the CDR3, the DNA is TGTGCCAGCTCAAGAGGACAGGGGAGCACAGATACGCAGTATTTT. The chain employs TRBV18 and TRBJ2-3; TRBD1 aligns across 9 bases. Per germline, CDR1 KGHSH and CDR2 LQKENI. The CDR3 contains 15 residues. The V segment lost 5 bases and the J segment 0 bases; nucleotides outside the gene matches: 3.

This chain joins TRBV14 and TRBJ1-4; D possibly corresponds to TRBD1 (5 bases). The CDR3 extends over 15 amino acids. The germline CDR1 and CDR2 sequences are SGHDN and FVKESK. Trimming cost V 6 bases and J 0 bases, with 11 bases left between them. In DNA form, the CDR3 reads TGTGCCAGCAGTCGACAGCTTGCAACTAATGAAAAACTGTTTTTT. This translates into CASSRQLATNEKLFF.